This TCR beta chain was sequenced in a study of T cell responses to AZD1222 COVID-19 vaccine. Points from the study as a whole: Only a handful of AZD1222 recipients tested seropositive at baseline. It was only after the peak T cell response that any repertoires were sampled. Close to half of spike-specific TCRs reportedly recognize unmutated variant regions. Clonal diversity may have been underestimated, and the donors were mostly white British, with more females than males.

The V gene's germline CDR1 is SGHTA and CDR2 FQGNSA. The CDR3 covers 16 residues. The V segment lost 1 base and the J segment 4 bases; nucleotides outside the gene matches: 7. Sequenced by immunoSEQ multiplex PCR; TCRdb stores in-frame clones only, minus some. The sample has over 85,000 clones; roughly nine tenths are singletons. On this clone itself: Its target is unknown.

The sample consisted of peripheral blood, taken on day 0 of AZD1222 vaccination. This receptor was identified in an adult in good health. The V gene is TRBV7-2, the J gene TRBJ1-3, with 7 bases matching TRBD1. The CDR3 DNA is TGTGCCAGCAGCTTAGGTCGACAGGGCATAGGAAACACCATATATTTT. It encodes CASSLGRQGIGNTIYF.